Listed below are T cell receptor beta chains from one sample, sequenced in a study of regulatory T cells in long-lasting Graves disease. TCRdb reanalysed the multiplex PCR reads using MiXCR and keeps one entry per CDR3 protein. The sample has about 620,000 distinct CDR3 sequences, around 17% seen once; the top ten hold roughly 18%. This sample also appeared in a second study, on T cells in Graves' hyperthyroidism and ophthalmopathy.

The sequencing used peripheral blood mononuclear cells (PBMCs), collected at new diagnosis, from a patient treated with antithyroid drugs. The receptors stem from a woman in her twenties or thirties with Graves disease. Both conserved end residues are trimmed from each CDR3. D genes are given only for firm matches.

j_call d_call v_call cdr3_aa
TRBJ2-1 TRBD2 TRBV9 ASSPLGGSPPYNEQF
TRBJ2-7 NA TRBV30 AWSVDSYEQY
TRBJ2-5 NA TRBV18 ASAGQLQETQY
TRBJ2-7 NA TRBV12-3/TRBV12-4 ASSPMGGPYEQY
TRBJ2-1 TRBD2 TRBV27 ASSSLAGGEFNEQF
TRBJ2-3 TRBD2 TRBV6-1 ASRERTSGSDTQY
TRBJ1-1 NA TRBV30 AWRRVSITEAF
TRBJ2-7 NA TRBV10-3 AISEEGPSYEQY
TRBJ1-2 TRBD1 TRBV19 ASTAGRQGRYGYT
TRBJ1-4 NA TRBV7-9 ASSETGRGDEKLF
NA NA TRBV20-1 SARLGPRGEQY
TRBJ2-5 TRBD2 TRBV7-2 ASSLGPAGGGETQY
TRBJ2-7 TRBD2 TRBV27 ASSPGTSNYEQY
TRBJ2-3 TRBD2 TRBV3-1 ASRLAGGSTDTQY
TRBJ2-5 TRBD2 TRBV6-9 ASSYPWEGKEETQY
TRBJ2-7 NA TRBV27 ASSPLTVTAAYEQY
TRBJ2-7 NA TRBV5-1 ASSHENPTDYEQY
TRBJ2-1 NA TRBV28 ASSSILGPTYNEQF
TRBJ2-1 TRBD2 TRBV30 AWRGGNTVSYNEQF
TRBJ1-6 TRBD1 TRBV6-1 ASEDRGHYNSPLH
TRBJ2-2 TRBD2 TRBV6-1 ASSGRRGRLAGGSAGELF
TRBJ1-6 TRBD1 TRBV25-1 ASSSGTGVRNSPLH
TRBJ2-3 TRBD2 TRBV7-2 ASSLDPSGITDTQY
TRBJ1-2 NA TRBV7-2 ASSHGGGLGYGYT
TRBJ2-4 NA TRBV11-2 ASSPGIMNIQY
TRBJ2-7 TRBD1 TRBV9 ASSVAPGPRQGGYEQY
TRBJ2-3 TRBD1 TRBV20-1 SAPPGQGGNTQY